This T cell receptor (beta chain) is drawn from a study of T cell repertoires in cytomegalovirus infection (dated by TCRdb to the late 2010s). About the investigation overall: Recently identified HLA-C-restricted CMV epitopes, whose presentation resists viral immunomodulation, were targeted by peptide stimulations together with well-studied HLA-B-restricted epitopes. Because public TCR beta signatures pointed to carriage of CMV infection together with the matching HLA type, the HLA type of each donor mattered for the analysis.

The listed sequencing device is Illumina HiSeq 1500. Starting from the raw public reads, TCRdb applied fastp trimming at Q25, assembled clones with MiXCR and retained in-frame beta chains. Each record represents a unique CDR3 protein, reported with the most common genes and DNA among its rows. For this sample the table gives approximately 89,000 distinct CDR3 sequences, of which over 25% were detected only once. About 72% of the sample rests with the top ten. The treatment or condition label on this specimen signifies: in vitro stimulation with specific CMV peptide epitopes to enrich CMV-specific T cells. Broad study findings and their caveats: The ex vivo response was dominated by HLA-C-restricted CMV-specific TCR beta clonotypes, which also provided the single most frequent clonotype in two of eight donors. In both this cohort and an independent cohort of some 350 donors, the cumulative frequency of public TCR beta family members distinguished carriers of CMV infection plus the relevant HLA type.

This clonotype was seen a handful of times. Its antigen is currently not known. Base qualities are not at hand, and no much larger clone is one base apart. The sequencing used CD8+ T cells from cultured PBMCs, collected from culture after CMV antigen stimulation. The source is a human donor in good health (CMV status not recorded). Some clones in this sample may be carry-over from other donors' samples.

The CDR3 has the sequence CASIYRLADNEQFF. Here is the DNA: TGTGCCAGCATCTACCGACTCGCGGACAATGAGCAGTTCTTC. The chain is made from TRBV6-5 and TRBJ2-1; no confident D gene assignment can be made. V was cut back by 7 bases and J by 5 bases, leaving a gap of 15 bases between them. The CDR3 runs 14 residues from the cysteine to the phenylalanine. The entry retains the CDR3 DNA only, 42 bases that are in frame from base 1. CDR1 and CDR2 (MNHEY, SVGAGI) derive from the germline V gene.